The rows below give T cell receptor beta chains drawn from one sample of a study of blood T cell repertoires in COVID-19. Assay: immunoSEQ multiplex PCR; the TCRdb copy retains only in-frame clones and omits some. The repertoire holds hundreds of thousands of clones, with around 89% as singletons. Sequenced material: PBMCs or T cells enriched from blood (not recorded which). The receptors shown here come from a man under 40 who had recovered from COVID-19. Both conserved end residues are part of each CDR3. The order of the fields is V gene, clone size, D gene, J gene, CDR3 DNA, CDR3 protein. A D gene is named only where the DNA matches it firmly. Not every row has a clone size; where given, it reads once, few, many or a size class.

>TRBV29-1|-|-|TRBJ2-2
TGCAGCGTTCAGAGTAGCGGAGCGAACACCGGGGAGCTGTTTTTT
CSVQSSGANTGELFF
>TRBV27|-|-|TRBJ2-7
TGTGCCAGCAGTTCGAGTCCGGACAGTTCCTACGAGCAGTACTTC
CASSSSPDSSYEQYF
>TRBV2|-|-|TRBJ1-4
TGTGCCAGCAGTGTCGGACAACATGAAAAACTGTTTTTT
CASSVGQHEKLFF
>TRBV28|few|-|TRBJ1-2
TGTGCCAGCAGTTTGAGGGATACCCGGGGGAACTATGGCTACACCTTC
CASSLRDTRGNYGYTF
>TRBV11-3|-|-|TRBJ2-3
TGTGCCAGCAGCTTAGACGGACTCAACACAGATACGCAGTATTTT
CASSLDGLNTDTQYF
>TRBV28|-|TRBD2|TRBJ2-7
TGTGCCAGCAACCCCTCTAGCGGAGGATTTTCCGAGCAGTACTTC
CASNPSSGGFSEQYF
>TRBV29-1|-|-|TRBJ1-1
TGCAGCGTTGGGGAGGGACCCCCTGGGACTGAAGCTTTCTTT
CSVGEGPPGTEAFF
>TRBV9|-|TRBD1|TRBJ1-4
TGTGCCAGCAGCGTACCAGGGGACAGGCGTTGGGAAAAACTGTTTTTT
CASSVPGDRRWEKLFF
>TRBV29-1|-|TRBD2|TRBJ2-7
TGCAGCGTTGGGAGCGGGAGGCGATACGAGCAGTACTTC
CSVGSGRRYEQYF
>TRBV12-3/TRBV12-4|-|-|TRBJ2-3
TGTGCCTTTCGGAGCGGGAGCACAGATACGCAGTATTTT
CAFRSGSTDTQYF
>TRBV4-2|once|-|TRBJ1-4
TGTGCCAGCAGCCTCAGCGGGCCGCAAGGGGAAAAACTGTTTTTT
CASSLSGPQGEKLFF
>TRBV19|-|-|TRBJ1-5
TGTGCCAGTAGTATTAAGTTTTCGGATCAGCCCCAGCATTTT
CASSIKFSDQPQHF
>TRBV28|once|-|TRBJ2-3
TGTGCCAGCAGTTACCAACAGGGGGCTCGACTAGCGGGTGGCACAGATACGCAGTATTTT
CASSYQQGARLAGGTDTQYF
>TRBV7-9|-|-|TRBJ2-7
TGTGCCAGCAGCTTAGCACTGGGCAGCTTCAACGAGCAGTACTTC
CASSLALGSFNEQYF
>TRBV28|-|TRBD1|TRBJ1-2
TGTGCCAGCAGTCAACAGGGGACGGTTGGCTACACCTTC
CASSQQGTVGYTF
>TRBV7-9|-|TRBD2|TRBJ2-1
TGTGCCAGCAGCTTCCCGACTAGCGGGAGGGACGATGAGCAGTTCTTC
CASSFPTSGRDDEQFF
>TRBV11-2|-|-|TRBJ1-4
TGTGCCAGCAGCTTAAATATTGCAACTAATGAAAAACTGTTTTTT
CASSLNIATNEKLFF
>TRBV5-1|-|TRBD1|TRBJ1-2
TGCGCCAGCAGCTTGGAGACAGGGGCATTTGGCTACACCTTC
CASSLETGAFGYTF
>TRBV19|-|-|TRBJ2-3
TGTGCCAGTAGTCCGGAGACAGATACGCAGTATTTT
CASSPETDTQYF